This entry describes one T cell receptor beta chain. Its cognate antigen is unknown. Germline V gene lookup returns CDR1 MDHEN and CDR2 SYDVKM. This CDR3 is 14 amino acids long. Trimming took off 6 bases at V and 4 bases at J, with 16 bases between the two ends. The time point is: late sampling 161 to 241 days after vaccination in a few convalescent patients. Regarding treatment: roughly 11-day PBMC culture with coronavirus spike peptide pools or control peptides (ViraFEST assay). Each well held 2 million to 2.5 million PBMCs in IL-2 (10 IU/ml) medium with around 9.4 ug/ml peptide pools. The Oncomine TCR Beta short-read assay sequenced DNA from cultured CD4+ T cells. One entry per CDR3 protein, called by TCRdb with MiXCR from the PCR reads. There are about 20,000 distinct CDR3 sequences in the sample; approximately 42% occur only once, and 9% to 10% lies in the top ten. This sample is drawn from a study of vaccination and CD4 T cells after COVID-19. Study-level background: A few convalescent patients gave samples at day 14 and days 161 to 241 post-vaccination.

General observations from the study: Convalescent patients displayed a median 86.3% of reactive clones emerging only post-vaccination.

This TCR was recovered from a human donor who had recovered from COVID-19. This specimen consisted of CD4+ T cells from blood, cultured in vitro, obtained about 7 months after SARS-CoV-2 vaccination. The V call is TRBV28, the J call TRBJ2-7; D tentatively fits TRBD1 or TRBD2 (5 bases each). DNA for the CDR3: TGTGCCAGCAGAGGGGCTCGGACGGGATACGAGCAGTACTTC. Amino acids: CASRGARTGYEQYF.